This TCR beta chain comes out of a study of cytomegalovirus exposure and HLA in healthy donors. About the study: From HLA-typed donors, an early data release held tens of millions of unique TCRs.

PCR primers comprised 60 Vbeta and 13 Jbeta primers. TCRdb's table, derived via immunoSEQ multiplex PCR, lists solely in-frame clones and lacks some. In the table there are more than 45,000 clones, approximately 70% of which are singletons. Study-wide findings and caveats: TCR beta sequences reportedly predicted most subjects' HLA-A and HLA-B alleles accurately. With DRB1 most and HLA-C fewest, TCR association rates differed between HLA loci in a later analysis. Common viral pathogens (according to a later analysis) appeared linked to several of the most significant clusters.

The CDR3 spans 14 residues. The germline CDR1 and CDR2 sequences are SQVTM and ANQGSEA. J lost 6 bases, V lost 4 bases, and 10 bases had no gene match. Note on this clone: The antigen is undetermined.

This clonotype was obtained from a man aged 25-45 years in good health and CMV-seronegative. Specimen: PBMCs. The chain uses TRBV29-1 and TRBJ1-1, with TRBD1 matching 8 bases. The CDR3 sequence is CSVGQGIGPSEAFF. CDR3 nucleotide sequence: TGCAGCGTTGGACAGGGGATTGGGCCCTCTGAAGCTTTCTTT.